A selection of T cell receptor beta chains follows, all from one sample in a study of T cells in Graves' hyperthyroidism and ophthalmopathy. From the multiplex PCR reads, TCRdb called clonotypes with MiXCR, one entry per CDR3 protein. The data hold 800,000 or so distinct CDR3 sequences, with 38% observed a single time. Sequenced input: blood. The receptors derive from a man aged 18-30 years with Graves' hyperthyroidism. The CDR3 runs from the conserved cysteine through the conserved F or W. A D gene is named only where the DNA matches it firmly. A row's size may be missing; if present it is once, few, many or a size class.

D: TRBD1
J: TRBJ1-2
size: many
V: TRBV20-1
CDR3: CSAAYGTAFYGYTF
DNA: TGCAGTGCGGCCTACGGGACAGCTTTCTATGGCTACACCTTC

D: NA
J: TRBJ1-6
size: NA
V: TRBV7-2
CDR3: CASREGLLNSPLRF
DNA: TGTGCCAGCAGGGAGGGTCTTCTTAATTCACCCCTCCGCTTT

D: NA
J: TRBJ1-2
size: NA
V: TRBV19
CDR3: CASSIPVVGDGYTF
DNA: TGTGCCAGTAGTATTCCCGTCGTGGGGGATGGCTACACCTTC

D: NA
J: TRBJ1-5
size: NA
V: TRBV20-1
CDR3: CSARPGTGQPQHF
DNA: TGCAGTGCTAGACCCGGGACGGGACAGCCCCAGCATTTT

D: TRBD1
J: TRBJ1-5
size: many
V: TRBV7-9
CDR3: CASSSTGGDQPQHF
DNA: TGTGCCAGCAGTTCGACAGGGGGCGATCAGCCCCAGCATTTT

D: NA
J: TRBJ2-2
size: many
V: TRBV10-3
CDR3: CAISEGTSANTGELFF
DNA: TGTGCCATCAGTGAAGGGACATCCGCGAACACCGGGGAGCTGTTTTTT

D: NA
J: TRBJ2-7
size: NA
V: TRBV20-1
CDR3: CSARERRPSSYEQYF
DNA: TGCAGTGCTAGAGAGCGCAGGCCGAGCTCCTACGAGCAGTACTTC

D: NA
J: TRBJ2-7
size: NA
V: TRBV5-6
CDR3: CASSLQQPYEQYF
DNA: TGTGCCAGCAGCTTGCAACAGCCCTACGAGCAGTACTTC

D: TRBD1
J: TRBJ1-1
size: NA
V: TRBV12-3/TRBV12-4
CDR3: CASSFFPGQGNTEAFF
DNA: TGTGCCAGCAGCTTCTTCCCCGGACAGGGTAACACTGAAGCTTTCTTT

D: NA
J: TRBJ1-5
size: once
V: TRBV24-1
CDR3: CATSETGPSNQPQHF
DNA: TGTGCCACCAGTGAAACCGGACCTAGCAATCAGCCCCAGCATTTT

D: TRBD2
J: TRBJ2-7
size: many
V: TRBV2
CDR3: CASSGLAVYEQYF
DNA: TGTGCCAGCAGTGGACTAGCGGTTTACGAGCAGTACTTC

D: TRBD2
J: TRBJ2-7
size: few
V: TRBV24-1
CDR3: CATSDATSGDTYEQYF
DNA: TGTGCCACCAGTGATGCCACTAGCGGGGATACCTACGAGCAGTACTTC

D: NA
J: TRBJ1-6
size: NA
V: TRBV10-3
CDR3: CAISGLDNSPLHF
DNA: TGTGCCATCAGTGGGCTGGATAATTCACCCCTCCACTTT

D: NA
J: TRBJ1-2
size: many
V: TRBV2
CDR3: CASIFNSNYGYTF
DNA: TGTGCCAGCATTTTTAATTCTAACTATGGCTACACCTTC

D: TRBD1
J: TRBJ1-5
size: NA
V: TRBV29-1
CDR3: CSAVGQGSNQPQHF
DNA: TGCAGCGCAGTAGGACAGGGGAGCAATCAGCCCCAGCATTTT

D: TRBD2
J: TRBJ2-5
size: few
V: TRBV7-2
CDR3: CASSLGGSGGETQYF
DNA: TGTGCCAGCAGCTTAGGCGGTAGCGGGGGAGAGACCCAGTACTTC

D: NA
J: TRBJ1-3
size: few
V: TRBV12-3/TRBV12-4
CDR3: CASSPYREAGNTIYF
DNA: TGTGCCAGCAGCCCCTACAGGGAGGCTGGAAACACCATATATTTT

D: TRBD1
J: TRBJ1-2
size: NA
V: TRBV14
CDR3: CASSQFGGQGYGYTF
DNA: TGTGCCAGCAGCCAATTTGGAGGACAGGGGTACGGCTACACCTTC

D: NA
J: TRBJ1-1
size: many
V: TRBV5-1
CDR3: CASSSGQGMTEAFF
DNA: TGCGCCAGCAGCTCTGGTCAGGGCATGACTGAAGCTTTCTTT

D: NA
J: TRBJ1-1
size: NA
V: TRBV20-1
CDR3: CSARPNGRGNTEAFF
DNA: TGCAGTGCTAGGCCTAACGGACGGGGGAACACTGAAGCTTTCTTT

D: TRBD2
J: TRBJ2-5
size: NA
V: TRBV20-1
CDR3: CSASSGRGEETQYF
DNA: TGCAGTGCCTCTAGCGGGAGGGGTGAAGAGACCCAGTACTTC

D: NA
J: TRBJ2-7
size: NA
V: TRBV29-1
CDR3: CSLMGDYEQYF
DNA: TGCAGCTTGATGGGGGACTACGAGCAGTACTTC